The text below deals with one T cell receptor beta chain. Germline CDR1 is SGHTA and CDR2 is FQGTGA. Trimming removed 1 base at V and 8 bases at J, with 12 bases between. The CDR3 runs 15 residues. This record belongs to a study of blood T cell repertoires in COVID-19. Study as a whole: Acute-phase and convalescent COVID-19 samples originated in the United States, Italy and Spain. Sample material is recorded as cDNA or gDNA derived from T cells, B-cell-depleted T cells, or PBMCs.

Original handling: Amplification with reference gene primers provided the estimates of nucleated cell counts. Libraries were prepared by immunoSEQ multiplex PCR; TCRdb keeps only in-frame clonotypes and omits some of them. The D gene and trimming were derived from the DNA, and the V and J assignments and clone size from that table. In the table there are under 250,000 clones, around four fifths of which are singletons. This sequence joins TRBV7-3 and TRBJ1-6, with unresolved D. The source material was peripheral blood. This TCR came from a woman aged 60-75 years who had recovered from COVID-19. Here the CDR3 DNA reads TGTGCCAGCAGCTTAAATTCGCCAGGTTATTCACCCCTCCACTTT. This codes for CASSLNSPGYSPLHF.